The rows below give T cell receptor beta chains drawn from one sample of a study of blood T cell repertoires in COVID-19. Clones were sequenced by immunoSEQ multiplex PCR, and TCRdb holds only the in-frame ones, with some missing. The table records under 200,000 clones, approximately 85% of them present only once. Sequencing was carried out using peripheral blood. The receptors here all came from a man aged 55-75 years who had recovered from COVID-19. Each CDR3 is given with its conserved first and last residue. Each record gives: D gene, clone size, V gene, J gene, CDR3 length, CDR3 protein, CDR3 DNA. A D gene is named only where the DNA matches it firmly. Clone size, where shown, is once, few, many, or a class for clones that have expanded.

.,.,TRBV12-3/TRBV12-4,TRBJ1-1,13,CASSGDRSTEAFF,TGTGCCAGCAGTGGTGACAGGTCCACTGAAGCTTTCTTT
.,.,TRBV9,TRBJ1-4,17,CASSVSSPGSGGEKLFF,TGTGCCAGCAGCGTCTCCAGTCCGGGGTCAGGAGGGGAAAAACTGTTTTTT
.,.,TRBV6-5,TRBJ1-5,16,CASCYFSGVSNQPQHF,TGTGCCAGCTGTTACTTTTCGGGAGTCAGCAATCAGCCCCAGCATTTT
TRBD1,once,TRBV11-2,TRBJ1-6,15,CASSLTGQGNSPLHF,TGTGCCAGCAGTTTAACGGGACAGGGGAATTCACCCCTCCACTTT
TRBD2,.,TRBV11-3,TRBJ2-2,16,CASSPRTSGGPGELFF,TGTGCCAGCAGCCCGAGGACTAGCGGGGGGCCAGGGGAGCTGTTTTTT
TRBD1,.,TRBV5-1,TRBJ1-3,14,CASSLQGQGNTIYF,TGCGCCAGCAGCTTACAGGGGCAAGGAAACACCATATATTTT
TRBD2,.,TRBV9,TRBJ2-3,16,CASSESGLAGTDTQYF,TGTGCCAGCAGCGAGAGTGGACTAGCTGGAACAGATACGCAGTATTTT
.,.,TRBV10-3,TRBJ2-1,16,CAISESLGTFDNEQFF,TGTGCCATCAGTGAGTCTCTAGGGACATTTGACAATGAGCAGTTCTTC
TRBD1,.,TRBV5-1,TRBJ1-5,14,CASSPGQDGQPQHF,TGCGCCAGCAGCCCGGGACAGGACGGTCAGCCCCAGCATTTT
TRBD1,.,TRBV5-1,TRBJ2-2,16,CASSPQTGEIPGELFF,TGCGCCAGCAGCCCCCAGACAGGGGAGATTCCCGGGGAGCTGTTTTTT
TRBD1,.,TRBV7-2,TRBJ1-1,14,CASSPDRVNTEAFF,TGTGCCAGCAGCCCCGACAGGGTGAACACTGAAGCTTTCTTT